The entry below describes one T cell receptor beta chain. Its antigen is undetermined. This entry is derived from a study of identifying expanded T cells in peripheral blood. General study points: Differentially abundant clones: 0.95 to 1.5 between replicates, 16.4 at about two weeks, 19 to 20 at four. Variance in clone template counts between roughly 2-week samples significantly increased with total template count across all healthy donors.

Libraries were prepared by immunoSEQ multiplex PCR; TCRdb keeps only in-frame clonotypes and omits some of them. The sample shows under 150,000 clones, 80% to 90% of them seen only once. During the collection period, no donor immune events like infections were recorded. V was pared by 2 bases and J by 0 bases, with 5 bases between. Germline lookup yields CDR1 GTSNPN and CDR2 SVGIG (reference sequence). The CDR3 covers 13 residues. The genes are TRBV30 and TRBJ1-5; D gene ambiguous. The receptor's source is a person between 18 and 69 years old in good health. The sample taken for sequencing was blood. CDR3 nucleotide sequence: TGTGCCTGGAGTAAAAATAGCAATCAGCCCCAGCATTTT. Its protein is CAWSKNSNQPQHF.